This TCR beta chain was sequenced in a study of CD8+CD57+ T cells in acquired aplastic anemia. About the study: Sorted CD4+ and CD8+ cells yielded roughly 3.4 ug of DNA on average.

The V segment lost 3 bases and the J segment 2 bases; nucleotides outside the gene matches: 7. This CDR3 region has 16 residues. Germline loops: CDR1 MGHDK, CDR2 SYGVNS. The sample holds many counts of this clonotype. It was patients with CD8+CD57+ cell expansion by flow cytometry who were chosen for sequencing. Each of the patients presented with severe acquired aplastic anemia. Genomic DNA was employed as the template in profiling TCR beta VDJ and CDR3. MiXCR, run by TCRdb on the reads, gives a single entry per CDR3 protein. The data contain around 430,000 distinct CDR3 sequences, roughly a third of them singletons.

What was sequenced was sorted CD4+, CD8+, or CD8+CD57+ T cells (not recorded which) from PBMCs. This TCR was recovered from a human donor with aplastic anemia. The V call is TRBV25-1, the J call TRBJ2-7; the match to TRBD1 covers 10 bases. CDR3 in amino acids: CASSDQLGTGAYEQYF. The CDR3 DNA reads as TGTGCCAGCAGTGACCAATTAGGGACAGGGGCCTACGAGCAGTACTTC.